The clone carrying this T cell receptor beta chain was counted a few times. Its antigen is undetermined. This CDR3 is 17 amino acids long. Germline values: CDR1 SEHNR, CDR2 FQNEAQ (reference sequence). V lost 5 bases and J lost 9; bases outside the gene matches: 16. In the PCR, 60 Vbeta and 13 Jbeta primers were used. The assay was immunoSEQ multiplex PCR, and TCRdb's table has in-frame clones only and misses some. The data show more than 95,000 clones, roughly 10% seen once. This specimen comes from a study of cytomegalovirus exposure and HLA in healthy donors. Study in general: Genotyping showed 75% to 90% of some 400 donors falling in the Caucasian-associated ancestry cluster. Findings and caveats of the study: Later on, an analysis tied 15,000 to 20,000 TCR beta sequences to HLA alleles at 0.05 false discovery rate.

This chain joins TRBV7-9 and TRBJ2-1, with 10 bases lining up with TRBD1. Input material: PBMCs. This TCR was recovered from a woman between 18 and 29 years old in good health and CMV-seropositive. CDR3 sequence: CASSPGQGFVFGGEQFF. CDR3 coding DNA: TGTGCCAGCAGCCCGGGACAGGGGTTTGTATTCGGGGGTGAGCAGTTCTTC. The whole variable domain, remainder taken from reference TRBV7-9 and TRBJ2-1, is DTGVSQNPRHKITKRGQNVTFRCDPISEHNRLYWYRQTLGQGPEFLTYFQNEAQLEKSRLLSDRFSAERPKGSFSTLEIQRTEQGDSAMYLCASSPGQGFVFGGEQFFGPGTRLTVL.